The T cell receptor beta chain described here comes from a study of T cells in Graves' hyperthyroidism and ophthalmopathy. The V end lost 7 bases, the J end lost 3 bases, and 19 bases lay between the germline ends. The CDR3 runs to 15 residues. CDR1 MNHNS and CDR2 SASEGT come from the germline V gene. A 10 ml volume of fresh peripheral blood provided the PBMCs. Amplification of TCR beta CDR3 regions was performed using RNA transcripts as template. HTBI primers were employed in a first-round RT-PCR of the TCR CDR3. A single record per CDR3 protein comes from TCRdb applying MiXCR to the multiplex PCR reads. The sample consists of a few hundred thousand distinct CDR3 sequences, roughly a fifth of them appearing once. Whole-study findings and limits: The model identified upcoming ophthalmopathy a median 6.5 months ahead of onset.

This clonotype was recorded only once. Its specificity is unknown. Sequences were obtained from blood. The receptor was isolated from a woman aged 45-65 years with Graves' hyperthyroidism. The chain uses TRBV6-1 and TRBJ2-7; the D call may be TRBD1 or TRBD2 (5 bases each). CDR3 residues: CASNREGSGSYEQYF. The DNA for the CDR3 is TGTGCCAGCAACCGAGAGGGGAGCGGAAGCTACGAGCAGTACTTC.